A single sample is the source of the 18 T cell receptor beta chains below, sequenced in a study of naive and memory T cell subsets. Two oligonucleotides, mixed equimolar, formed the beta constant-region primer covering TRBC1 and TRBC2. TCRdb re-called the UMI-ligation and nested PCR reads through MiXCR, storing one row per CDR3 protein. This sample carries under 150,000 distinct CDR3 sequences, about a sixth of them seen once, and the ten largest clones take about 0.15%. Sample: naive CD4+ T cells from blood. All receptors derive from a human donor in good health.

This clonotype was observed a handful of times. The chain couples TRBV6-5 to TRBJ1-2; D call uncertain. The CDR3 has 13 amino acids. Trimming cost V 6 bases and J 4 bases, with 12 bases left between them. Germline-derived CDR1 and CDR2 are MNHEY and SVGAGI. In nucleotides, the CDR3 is TGTGCCAGCAGCGAAAGGGTTTCCTATGGCTACACCTTC. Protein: CASSERVSYGYTF.

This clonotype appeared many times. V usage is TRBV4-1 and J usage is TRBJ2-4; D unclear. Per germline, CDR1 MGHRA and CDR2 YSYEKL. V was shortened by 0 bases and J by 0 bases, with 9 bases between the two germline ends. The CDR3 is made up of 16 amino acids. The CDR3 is CASSQEEPLAKNIQYF. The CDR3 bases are TGCGCCAGCAGCCAAGAGGAGCCCTTAGCCAAAAACATTCAGTACTTC.

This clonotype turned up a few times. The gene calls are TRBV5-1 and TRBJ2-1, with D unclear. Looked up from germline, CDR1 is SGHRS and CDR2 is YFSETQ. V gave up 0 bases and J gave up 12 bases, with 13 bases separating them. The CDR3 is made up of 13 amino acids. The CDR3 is CASSLDAAVRQFF. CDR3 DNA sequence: TGCGCCAGCAGCTTGGACGCTGCGGTGAGGCAGTTCTTC.

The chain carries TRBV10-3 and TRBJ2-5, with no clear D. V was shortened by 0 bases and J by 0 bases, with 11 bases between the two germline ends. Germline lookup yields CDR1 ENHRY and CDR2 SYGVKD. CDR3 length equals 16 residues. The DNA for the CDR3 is TGTGCCATCAGTGAGTCCAGAGGAAAAAACCAAGAGACCCAGTACTTC. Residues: CAISESRGKNQETQYF.

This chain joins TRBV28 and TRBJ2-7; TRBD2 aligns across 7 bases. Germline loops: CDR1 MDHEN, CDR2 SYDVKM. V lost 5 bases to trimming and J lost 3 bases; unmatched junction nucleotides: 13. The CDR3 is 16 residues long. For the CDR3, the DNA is TGTGCCAGCAGTGAGTCGGGGGACTACCCGTTCTACGAGCAGTACTTC. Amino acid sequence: CASSESGDYPFYEQYF.

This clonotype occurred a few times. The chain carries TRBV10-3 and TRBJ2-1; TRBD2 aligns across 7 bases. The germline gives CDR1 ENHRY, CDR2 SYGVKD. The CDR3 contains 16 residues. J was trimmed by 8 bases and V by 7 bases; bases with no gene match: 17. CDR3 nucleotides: TGTGCCATCACCGGCCTTGCCGGGACTACTAGTGATGAGCAGTTCTTC. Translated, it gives CAITGLAGTTSDEQFF.

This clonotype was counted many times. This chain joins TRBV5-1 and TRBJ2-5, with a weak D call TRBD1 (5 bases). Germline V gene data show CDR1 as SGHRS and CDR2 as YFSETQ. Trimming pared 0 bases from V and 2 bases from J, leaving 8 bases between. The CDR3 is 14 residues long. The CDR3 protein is CASSLADSQETQYF. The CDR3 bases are TGCGCCAGCAGCTTGGCCGACAGTCAAGAGACCCAGTACTTC.

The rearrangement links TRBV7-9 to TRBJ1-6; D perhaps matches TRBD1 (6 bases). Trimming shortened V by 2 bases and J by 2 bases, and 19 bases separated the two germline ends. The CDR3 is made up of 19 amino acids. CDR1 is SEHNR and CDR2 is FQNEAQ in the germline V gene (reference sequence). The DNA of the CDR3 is TGTGCCAGCAGCTTATCCGGCGCCAGGGGAATCACCTATAATTCACCCCTCCACTTT. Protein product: CASSLSGARGITYNSPLHF.

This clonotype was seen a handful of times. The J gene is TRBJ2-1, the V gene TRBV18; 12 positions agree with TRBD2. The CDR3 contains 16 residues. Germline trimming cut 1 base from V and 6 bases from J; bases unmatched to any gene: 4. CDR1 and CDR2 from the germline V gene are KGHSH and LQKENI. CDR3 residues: CASSPLTSGGGNEQFF. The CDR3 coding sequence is TGTGCCAGCTCACCACTGACTAGCGGGGGAGGCAATGAGCAGTTCTTC.

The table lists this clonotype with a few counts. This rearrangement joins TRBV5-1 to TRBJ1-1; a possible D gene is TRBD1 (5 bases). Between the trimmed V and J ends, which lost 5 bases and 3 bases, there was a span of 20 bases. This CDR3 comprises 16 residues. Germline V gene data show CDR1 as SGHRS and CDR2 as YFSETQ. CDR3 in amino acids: CASRATRWGTDTEAFF. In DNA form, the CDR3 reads TGCGCCAGCAGGGCCACGAGGTGGGGGACGGACACTGAAGCTTTCTTT.

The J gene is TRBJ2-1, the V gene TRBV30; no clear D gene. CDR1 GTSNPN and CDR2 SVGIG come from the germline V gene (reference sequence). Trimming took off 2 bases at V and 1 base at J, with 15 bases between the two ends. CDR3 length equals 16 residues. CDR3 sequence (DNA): TGTGCCTGGAGTTACTACGGGCTGGGGTCCTACAATGAGCAGTTCTTC. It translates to CAWSYYGLGSYNEQFF.

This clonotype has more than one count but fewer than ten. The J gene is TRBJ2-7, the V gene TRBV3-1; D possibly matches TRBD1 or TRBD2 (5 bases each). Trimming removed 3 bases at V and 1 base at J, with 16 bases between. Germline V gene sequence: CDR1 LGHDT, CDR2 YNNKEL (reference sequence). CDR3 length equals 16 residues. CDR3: CASSQTPGPVSYEQYF. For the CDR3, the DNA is TGTGCCAGCAGCCAGACCCCGGGACCGGTATCCTACGAGCAGTACTTC.

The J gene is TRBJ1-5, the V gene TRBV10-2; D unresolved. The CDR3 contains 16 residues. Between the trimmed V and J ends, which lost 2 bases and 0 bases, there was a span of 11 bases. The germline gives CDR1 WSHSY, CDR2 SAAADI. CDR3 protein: CASSEPTAYSNQPQHF. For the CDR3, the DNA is TGCGCCAGCAGTGAGCCCACGGCTTATAGCAATCAGCCCCAGCATTTT.

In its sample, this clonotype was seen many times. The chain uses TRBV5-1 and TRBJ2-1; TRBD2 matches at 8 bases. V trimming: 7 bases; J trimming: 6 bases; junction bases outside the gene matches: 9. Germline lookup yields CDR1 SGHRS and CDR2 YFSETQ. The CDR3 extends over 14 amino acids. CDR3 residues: CASSALADSNEQFF. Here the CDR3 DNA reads TGCGCCAGCTCGGCACTAGCGGACTCCAATGAGCAGTTCTTC.

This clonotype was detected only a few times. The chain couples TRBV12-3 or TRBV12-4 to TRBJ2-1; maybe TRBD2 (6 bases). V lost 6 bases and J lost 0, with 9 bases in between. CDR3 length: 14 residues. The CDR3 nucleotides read TGTGCCAGCAGCCCCGGGAGCTCCTACAATGAGCAGTTCTTC. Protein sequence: CASSPGSSYNEQFF.

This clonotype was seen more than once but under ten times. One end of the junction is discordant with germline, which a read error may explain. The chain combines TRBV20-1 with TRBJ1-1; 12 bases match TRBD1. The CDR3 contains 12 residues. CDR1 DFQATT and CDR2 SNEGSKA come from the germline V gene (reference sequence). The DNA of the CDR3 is TGCAGTGCTAGCCTGGGACAGGGGGCGCCGCTCTTT. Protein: CSASLGQGAPLF.

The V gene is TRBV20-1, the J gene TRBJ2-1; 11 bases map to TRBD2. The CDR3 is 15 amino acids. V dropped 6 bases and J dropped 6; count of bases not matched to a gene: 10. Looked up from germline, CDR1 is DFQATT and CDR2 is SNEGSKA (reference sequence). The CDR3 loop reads CSAPQRTSGLNEQFF. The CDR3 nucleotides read TGCAGTGCACCCCAGAGGACTAGCGGGCTCAATGAGCAGTTCTTC.

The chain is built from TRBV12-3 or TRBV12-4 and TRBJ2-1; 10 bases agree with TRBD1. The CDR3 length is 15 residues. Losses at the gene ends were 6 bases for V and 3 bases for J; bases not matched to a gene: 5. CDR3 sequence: CASSLGTGDYNEQFF. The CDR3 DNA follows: TGTGCCAGCAGCCTGGGGACAGGGGACTACAATGAGCAGTTCTTC.